A single sample gave rise to the 8 T cell receptor beta chains below, sequenced in a study of Ad26.COV2.S vaccination and SARS-CoV-2 variants listed by TCRdb under 2021. The library was generated by the immunoSEQ multiplex PCR assay. Sourced from immuneACCESS, this table was stored by TCRdb with only in-frame sequences that have V and J called. A share of the clones is absent; for the studies checked, an unresolved V gene accounts for under half, and the remainder has no known explanation. The sample table records 300,000 to 400,000 clones; around 89% of these occur just once. The biggest ten clones account for approximately 5% of the sample. The treatment or condition tag for this specimen amounts to: some 20 received Ad26.COV2.S at low or high dose, single or two shots; about five received placebo; per-sample allocation not given. Repertoires of vaccine and placebo recipients were sequenced from samples taken on day 63 after the first injection.

The sequences come from peripheral blood, collected in a trial of Ad26.COV2.S vaccine versus placebo. The receptors here all came from a person between 18 and 60 years old who received the Ad26.COV2.S COVID-19 vaccine or a placebo.

The chain recombines TRBV6-5 with TRBJ1-2, with D tentatively TRBD1 (6 bases). V was cut by 5 bases and J by 4 bases, with 14 bases left in between. CDR3 length: 14 residues. Looked up from germline, CDR1 is MNHEY and CDR2 is SVGAGI. CDR3 nucleotides: TGTGCCAGCAGTCTAGTACAGGGAAGCTATGGCTACACCTTC. This gives the protein CASSLVQGSYGYTF.

This chain uses TRBV5-1 with TRBJ1-1; no definite D call. The CDR3 is 17 amino acids. Trimming pared 4 bases from V and 0 bases from J, leaving 19 bases between. The germline V gene has CDR1 SGHRS and CDR2 YFSETQ. The CDR3 is CASSVGSDRMLNTEAFF. The DNA for the CDR3 is TGCGCCAGCAGCGTAGGCTCGGACCGAATGCTGAACACTGAAGCTTTCTTT.

Comment on this clone: The identical CDR3 is also encoded by other nucleotide sequences in the sample. The chain combines TRBV7-3 with TRBJ1-3; D is undetermined. The CDR3 runs 13 residues. The germline V and J ends were trimmed by 0 bases and 1 base, with 1 base remaining between them. The germline CDR1 and CDR2 sequences are SGHTA and FQGTGA. This CDR3 reads CASSLTSGNTIYF. The CDR3 region has the DNA TGTGCCAGCAGCTTAACGTCTGGAAACACCATATATTTT.

The V gene is TRBV6-6, the J gene TRBJ2-7; possibly TRBD1 for D (6 bases). The V and J ends lost 5 bases and 0 bases respectively, with 11 bases between them. The length of the CDR3 is 14 residues. CDR1 and CDR2 (germline): MNHNY, SVGAGI (reference sequence). CDR3 loop: CASSKTGLSYEQYF. The DNA of the CDR3 is TGTGCCAGCAGTAAGACAGGACTCTCCTACGAGCAGTACTTC.

This clone was counted once. V and J are TRBV28 and TRBJ1-1; tentative D call: TRBD1 (5 bases). The CDR3 has 13 residues. The germline CDR1 and CDR2 sequences are MDHEN and SYDVKM. V was shortened by 3 bases and J by 4 bases, with 9 bases between the two germline ends. CDR3 nucleotide sequence: TGTGCCAGCAGTTTTGGGGGGGGCACTGAAGCTTTCTTT. Amino acid sequence: CASSFGGGTEAFF.

This clone was recorded once. This chain joins TRBV28 and TRBJ2-7; tentative D call: TRBD2 (5 bases). The CDR3 is 14 amino acids. In germline, CDR1 is MDHEN, CDR2 SYDVKM. V lost 7 bases to trimming and J lost 0 bases, with 13 bases between them. Here the CDR3 DNA reads TGTGCCAGCAAAACTAGGGTCTCCTCCTACGAGCAGTACTTC. This sequence encodes CASKTRVSSYEQYF.

V gene TRBV7-9 combines with J gene TRBJ2-1; D uncertain. The CDR3 is 12 amino acids. Trimming removed 5 bases from V and 4 bases from J, with 6 bases in between. The V gene's germline CDR1 is SEHNR and CDR2 FQNEAQ (reference sequence). The CDR3 DNA reads TGTGCCAGCAGCAGGATTTACAATGAGCAGTTCTTC. Translating gives CASSRIYNEQFF.

The chain recombines TRBV7-9 with TRBJ1-3; D remains unclear. This CDR3 is built from 14 residues. Trimming removed 4 bases from V and 4 bases from J, with 11 bases in between. Germline values: CDR1 SEHNR, CDR2 FQNEAQ (reference sequence). The chain's CDR3 is CASSSPTAGNTIYF. CDR3 DNA: TGTGCCAGCAGCTCACCTACAGCCGGAAACACCATATATTTT.